This T cell receptor (beta chain) was identified during a study of a mutant IDH1 vaccine in newly diagnosed glioma. As for the study in general: Week 47 marked visit V13, whereas week 35 marked visit V12.

A remark on this clone: The antigen is not known.

Trimming pared 1 base from V and 8 bases from J, leaving 12 bases between. CDR1 and CDR2 from the germline V gene are SGHTA and FQGNSA. The CDR3 contains 14 residues. Measured with immunoSEQ multiplex PCR; TCRdb has only the in-frame clones, and not every one. This sample carries 20,000 to 30,000 clones, over 80% of them seen once, and the ten largest clones take over 3%. The time point here: week 47, end of study. Every single dose of the vaccine, 300 ug of mutant IDH1 20-mer peptide, came with topical imiquimod. Vaccination of patients was performed eight times, in weeks 1, 3, 5, 7, 11, 15, 19 and 23. Astrocytomas found in donors were new, WHO grade 3 or 4, IDH1-mutant and ATRX-lost.

The sequence was obtained from a man between 40 and 49 years old with glioma. Some clones in this sample may be carry-over from other donors' samples. Sequenced material: PBMCs, taken from a glioma patient whose treatment included an IDH1 peptide vaccine. The chain joins TRBV7-2 to TRBJ1-5; D is unclear. The CDR3 DNA is TGTGCCAGCAGCTTAGATCTATACTGGGAGCCCCAGCATTTT. Translation gives CASSLDLYWEPQHF.